The 26 T cell receptor beta chains listed next were all sequenced from one sample in a study of CD8+ T cells in alopecia areata. RNA extraction was followed by reverse transcription into cDNA, which acted as the sequencing template. The assay was immunoSEQ multiplex PCR, and TCRdb's table has in-frame clones only and misses some. The table records about 190,000 clones, roughly three fifths of them present only once. The treatment denotes: oral pan-JAK inhibitor, 5-10 mg twice daily. Material: CD4+ T cells sorted from blood, obtained at week 4, from a patient treated with tofacitinib. The receptors come from a human donor with alopecia areata.

This clone was counted a few times. The chain carries TRBV7-8 and TRBJ2-1; tentative D call: TRBD1 (6 bases). Trimming removed 3 bases from V and 5 bases from J, with 17 bases in between. The CDR3 sequence is 16 residues long. From germline, CDR1 is SGHVS and CDR2 FQNEAQ. Here the CDR3 DNA reads TGTGCCAGCAGCTTTCAGAGTAACAGGGCCGACAATGAGCAGTTCTTC. Translating it yields CASSFQSNRADNEQFF.

The chain combines TRBV19 with TRBJ2-7, with a possible D match to TRBD1 (5 bases). Deletions cut 4 bases from V and 0 bases from J, with 10 bases between. CDR3 size: 14 residues. Germline CDR1 LNHDA, CDR2 SQIVND (reference sequence). The chain's CDR3 is CASSKGESSYEQYF. CDR3 nucleotide sequence: TGTGCCAGTAGTAAAGGGGAAAGCTCCTACGAGCAGTACTTC. Complete variable domain (other parts from reference TRBV19 and TRBJ2-7): DGGITQSPKYLFRKEGQNVTLSCEQNLNHDAMYWYRQDPGQGLRLIYYSQIVNDFQKGDIAEGYSVSREKKESFPLTVTSAQKNPTAFYLCASSKGESSYEQYFGPGTRLTVT.

The chain carries TRBV6-5 and TRBJ2-7; D gene unclear. The CDR3 consists of 13 residues. Trimming shortened V by 2 bases and J by 0 bases, and 5 bases separated the two germline ends. Germline lookup yields CDR1 MNHEY and CDR2 SVGAGI. As DNA, the CDR3 is TGTGCCAGCAGTTACAGGGCCTCCTACGAGCAGTACTTC. This gives the protein CASSYRASYEQYF.

This sequence joins TRBV7-2 and TRBJ1-2, with 7 bases lining up with TRBD1. This CDR3 spans 12 amino acids. The J segment lost 6 bases and the V segment lost 5 bases, leaving 3 bases of the junction unmatched. Germline V lookup: CDR1 SGHTA, CDR2 FQGNSA. The CDR3 DNA reads TGTGCCAGCAGCCCCACAGGGGATGGCTACACCTTC. It codes for CASSPTGDGYTF.

The V gene is TRBV29-1, the J gene TRBJ2-3; D gene uncertain. This CDR3 region has 11 residues. The V end lost 2 bases, the J end lost 4 bases, and 4 bases lay between the germline ends. Germline V lookup: CDR1 SQVTM, CDR2 ANQGSEA. This chain's CDR3 is CSVEKADTQYF. Written as DNA, the CDR3 is TGCAGCGTTGAAAAGGCAGATACGCAGTATTTT.

The chain has TRBV5-1 and TRBJ2-1, with 7 bases lining up with TRBD2. Germline loops: CDR1 SGHRS, CDR2 YFSETQ. The CDR3 totals 16 residues. V was pared by 4 bases and J by 5 bases, with 12 bases of the junction left unmatched. In DNA form, the CDR3 reads TGCGCCAGCAGCCGAAAAGTGTCTAGCGGCAACAATGAGCAGTTCTTC. This translates into CASSRKVSSGNNEQFF.

The rearrangement uses TRBV7-9 and TRBJ1-5; 10 bases map to TRBD1. The CDR3 is 15 residues long. J gave up 4 bases and V 5 bases, and 5 bases lay outside the gene matches. Germline values: CDR1 SEHNR, CDR2 FQNEAQ (reference sequence). DNA of the CDR3: TGTGCCAGCAGCGCGAGGACAGGGGGGAATCAGCCCCAGCATTTT. This encodes CASSARTGGNQPQHF.

V and J are TRBV5-1 and TRBJ2-6; possible D gene TRBD1, 5 bases. The CDR3 is 15 amino acids. Between the trimmed V and J ends, which lost 2 bases and 1 base, there was a span of 7 bases. The germline CDR1 and CDR2 sequences are SGHRS and YFSETQ. The CDR3 sequence: CASSLGDSGANVLTF. For the CDR3, the DNA is TGCGCCAGCAGCTTAGGGGATTCTGGGGCCAACGTCCTGACTTTC. The variable domain in full, with the rest retrieved from reference TRBV5-1 and TRBJ2-6, is KAGVTQTPRYLIKTRGQQVTLSCSPISGHRSVSWYQQTPGQGLQFLFEYFSETQRNKGNFPGRFSGRQFSNSRSEMNVSTLELGDSALYLCASSLGDSGANVLTFGAGSRLTVL.

This clone was counted a few times. The chain combines TRBV20-1 with TRBJ1-2, with D uncertain. Deletions cut 5 bases from V and 6 bases from J, with 10 bases between. Germline values: CDR1 DFQATT, CDR2 SNEGSKA (reference sequence). CDR3 length equals 11 residues. The CDR3, as DNA: TGCAGTGCTCCGGACGGAAATGGCTACACCTTC. Translating gives CSAPDGNGYTF.

The rearrangement links TRBV5-4 to TRBJ2-3; D uncertain. This CDR3 comprises 11 residues. V was cut by 2 bases and J by 5 bases, with 3 bases left in between. Germline CDR1 is SGHNT and CDR2 is YYREEE (reference sequence). The CDR3 reads CASSFGDTQYF. DNA for the CDR3: TGTGCCAGCAGCTTCGGAGATACGCAGTATTTT. The full variable domain, with the rest looked up from reference TRBV5-4 and TRBJ2-3, is ETGVTQSPTHLIKTRGQQVTLRCSSQSGHNTVSWYQQALGQGPQFIFQYYREEENGRGNFPPRFSGLQFPNYSSELNVNALELDDSALYLCASSFGDTQYFGPGTRLTVL.

The V gene is TRBV7-9, the J gene TRBJ2-5; possibly TRBD1 for D (6 bases). The V end was cut by 4 bases, the J end by 7 bases, with 19 bases between. This CDR3 has 15 amino acids. In germline, CDR1 is SEHNR, CDR2 FQNEAQ (reference sequence). CDR3 in amino acids: CASSWEGTLGGTQYF. Here the CDR3 DNA reads TGTGCCAGCAGCTGGGAAGGAACCTTAGGGGGGACCCAGTACTTC.

The CDR3 loop is CASSLVLNLGTDTQYF. The CDR3 DNA follows: TGTGCCAGCAGCTTGGTACTAAACTTGGGCACAGATACGCAGTATTTT. The V and J genes are TRBV5-4 and TRBJ2-3; D gene ambiguous. The V gene's germline CDR1 is SGHNT and CDR2 YYREEE (reference sequence). The CDR3 spans 16 residues. Trimming pared 0 bases from V and 1 base from J, leaving 12 bases between.

This clone has a count of ten or more. CDR3 sequence (DNA): TGTGCCAGCAGCGAGAACAGGGGGCAGCAAACTGAAGCTTTCTTT. This gives the protein CASSENRGQQTEAFF. The chain has TRBV7-2 and TRBJ1-1; 9 nucleotides match TRBD1. The germline V gene has CDR1 SGHTA and CDR2 FQGNSA. This CDR3 region has 15 residues. V shed 5 bases, J shed 5 bases, and the junction held 9 bases outside the gene matches.

The chain joins TRBV29-1 to TRBJ2-7; the D gene is possibly TRBD2 (5 bases). This CDR3 comprises 11 residues. Germline lookup yields CDR1 SQVTM and CDR2 ANQGSEA. Trimming left V 3 bases short and J 7 bases short, with 10 bases between. The CDR3 DNA sequence: TGCAGCGTTGAGGGAGTCGGAGAGCAGTACTTC. Translation gives CSVEGVGEQYF.

This clone has more than one count but fewer than ten. The chain couples TRBV10-3 to TRBJ1-1; perhaps TRBD1 as D (6 bases). CDR3 size: 15 residues. Germline CDR1 is ENHRY and CDR2 is SYGVKD. V lost 4 bases and J 3 bases, leaving 15 bases between the germline ends. Written as DNA, the CDR3 is TGTGCCATCAGTGCTGGGGGGCCGGAGTACACTGAAGCTTTCTTT. Translating gives CAISAGGPEYTEAFF.

The chain carries TRBV30 and TRBJ2-1, with D uncertain. There are 15 residues in the CDR3. Germline V CDR1 and CDR2: GTSNPN, SVGIG (reference sequence). V gave up 1 base and J gave up 4 bases, with 14 bases separating them. The chain's CDR3 is CAWSDPRPPYNEQFF. DNA for the CDR3: TGTGCCTGGAGTGACCCGAGGCCGCCGTACAATGAGCAGTTCTTC. Combining the CDR3 with reference TRBV30 and TRBJ2-1 gives the whole variable domain SQTIHQWPATLVQPVGSPLSLECTVEGTSNPNLYWYRQAAGRGLQLLFYSVGIGQISSEVPQNLSASRPQDRQFILSSKKLLLSDSGFYLCAWSDPRPPYNEQFFGPGTRLTVL.

The V call is TRBV2, the J call TRBJ2-3, with 7 positions matching TRBD2. Germline CDR1 SNHLY, CDR2 FYNNEI. V shed 7 bases and J 1 base; nucleotides not matched to a gene: 8. CDR3 length: 15 amino acids. For the CDR3, the DNA is TGTGCCAGCATTCCGGGAGGCTCTGGCACAGATACGCAGTATTTT. Encoded protein: CASIPGGSGTDTQYF.

A remark on this clone: The junction differs from germline at one of its ends, possibly a read error. The chain uses TRBV9 and TRBJ1-2, with TRBD1 matching over 8 bases. This CDR3 contains 15 residues. Germline-derived CDR1 and CDR2 are SGDLS and YYNGEE. CDR3 sequence (DNA): TGTGCCAGCAGCCCCAGGGACAGGACCGGGTATGACTACACCTTC. Translating gives CASSPRDRTGYDYTF.

This clone showed up just a few times. This rearrangement joins TRBV19 to TRBJ2-1; D possibly corresponds to TRBD1 (5 bases). CDR1 is LNHDA, CDR2 SQIVND, per germline (reference sequence). The CDR3 length is 15 residues. Trimming left V 1 base short and J 0 bases short, with 7 bases between. The CDR3, as DNA: TGTGCCAGTAGTATAGGACAGAGCTCCTACAATGAGCAGTTCTTC. Its protein product is CASSIGQSSYNEQFF. Supplemented by reference TRBV19 and TRBJ2-1, the full variable domain reads DGGITQSPKYLFRKEGQNVTLSCEQNLNHDAMYWYRQDPGQGLRLIYYSQIVNDFQKGDIAEGYSVSREKKESFPLTVTSAQKNPTAFYLCASSIGQSSYNEQFFGPGTRLTVL.

The chain carries TRBV20-1 and TRBJ1-4; D is unclear. Trimming pared 7 bases from V and 11 bases from J, leaving 14 bases between. This CDR3 has 11 residues. The germline CDR1 and CDR2 sequences are DFQATT and SNEGSKA (reference sequence). The CDR3 DNA reads TGCAGTGGGAGCGGCAGGAAGAAACTGTTTTTT. Amino acid sequence: CSGSGRKKLFF.

This clone was picked up one time. The chain uses TRBV7-9 and TRBJ2-1; possibly TRBD1 for D (6 bases). In germline, CDR1 is SEHNR, CDR2 FQNEAQ (reference sequence). V gave up 5 bases and J gave up 9 bases, with 8 bases separating them. CDR3 length equals 11 residues. In nucleotides, the CDR3 is TGTGCCAGCAGCCCACAGGGTGAGCAGTTCTTC. Its protein product is CASSPQGEQFF.

The chain recombines TRBV4-1 with TRBJ2-6; D may be TRBD2 (5 bases). The CDR3 runs to 15 residues. Germline V CDR1 and CDR2: MGHRA, YSYEKL. Trimming stripped 4 bases from V and 0 bases from J, with 7 bases between. This CDR3 is CASSPRDSGANVLTF. The CDR3 nucleotides read TGCGCCAGCAGCCCGAGGGACTCTGGGGCCAACGTCCTGACTTTC.

This clone was seen a few times. Additional DNA sequences in this sample encode the identical CDR3. This chain connects TRBV10-3 to TRBJ2-7, with D perhaps matching TRBD1 (6 bases). This CDR3 is 12 amino acids long. V lost 4 bases, J lost 4 bases, and 8 bases lay in between. CDR1 and CDR2 from the germline V gene are ENHRY and SYGVKD. In nucleotides, the CDR3 is TGTGCCATCAGTGCAACAGGGTACGAGCAGTACTTC. This translates into CAISATGYEQYF.

As to this clone: Other DNA sequences in the sample encode the same CDR3. The chain couples TRBV5-1 to TRBJ2-6, with unresolved D. V lost 1 base and J lost 2, with 4 bases in between. Germline V CDR1 and CDR2: SGHRS, YFSETQ. The CDR3 runs 14 residues. CDR3 sequence reads: CASSLSAGANVLTF. The CDR3 DNA follows: TGCGCCAGCAGCTTGTCTGCTGGGGCCAACGTCCTGACTTTC.

This clone was observed once. This chain uses TRBV29-1 with TRBJ2-3; 14 bases map to TRBD2. The CDR3 extends over 14 amino acids. V lost 6 bases to trimming and J lost 8 bases; unmatched junction nucleotides: 7. Germline CDR1 reads SQVTM; CDR2 reads ANQGSEA. CDR3 in DNA: TGCAGCGTCGGGACTAGCGGGAGTTCGAGTACGCAGTATTTT. Its translation: CSVGTSGSSSTQYF.

This clone appeared a few times. J is TRBJ2-3 and V is TRBV29-1; 9 bases are shared with TRBD2. Germline V gene data show CDR1 as SQVTM and CDR2 as ANQGSEA. V dropped 8 bases and J dropped 5; count of bases not matched to a gene: 11. CDR3 size: 14 residues. The DNA for the CDR3 is TGCAGCTCCGAGCGGGAGGCTTTTGGAGATACGCAGTATTTT. Encoded protein: CSSEREAFGDTQYF.